This T cell receptor (beta chain) was found in a study of control samples from healthy donors and cancer patients. The germline V gene encodes CDR1 MGHRA and CDR2 YSYEKL. Trimming removed 4 bases at V and 0 bases at J, with 15 bases between. This CDR3 is built from 17 residues. TCRdb keeps only in-frame clones here, not all; method: immunoSEQ multiplex PCR. The data contain roughly 130,000 clones, more than 70% of them singletons. This clone showed up just a few times. This clonotype was sampled from a middle-aged man in good health. The chain employs TRBV4-1 and TRBJ1-4; possible D gene TRBD1, 5 bases. The source material was blood. The CDR3 loop is CASSRRQIEATNEKLFF. For the CDR3, the DNA is TGCGCCAGCAGCCGACGACAGATAGAAGCAACTAATGAAAAACTGTTTTTT.